A selection of T cell receptor beta chains follows, all from one sample in a study of blood T cell repertoires in COVID-19. This table comes from immunoSEQ multiplex PCR, and its TCRdb copy is limited to in-frame clones, with some not included. Among about 130,000 clones, roughly four fifths were seen once, and the ten largest hold 12%. Sequencing was done on a sample of peripheral blood. Receptors were obtained from a man between 60 and 75 years old with acute or convalescent COVID-19. Each CDR3 is given with its conserved first and last residue. Each record gives: clone size, D gene, CDR3 length, V gene, J gene, CDR3 DNA, CDR3 protein. D genes are given only for firm matches. The size entry is marked missing in some rows and otherwise reads once, few, many or a size class.

>.|TRBD1|15|TRBV28|TRBJ1-1
TGTGCCAGCAGTGAGAGAGGACAGGGGAACACTGAAGCTTTCTTT
CASSERGQGNTEAFF
>.|TRBD1|16|TRBV27|TRBJ2-1
TGTGCCAGCAGTACCCACAGGGGGGTCTCGACCAATGAGCAGTTCTTC
CASSTHRGVSTNEQFF
>.|.|15|TRBV18|TRBJ2-1
TGTGCCAGCTCCCTCCTGGAGAGCTCCTACAATGAGCAGTTCTTC
CASSLLESSYNEQFF
>.|TRBD1|17|TRBV18|TRBJ2-2
TGTGCCAGCTCACTAAATACAGGGGGCCCGAACACCGGGGAGCTGTTTTTT
CASSLNTGGPNTGELFF
>.|.|12|TRBV6-1|TRBJ2-7
TGTGCCAGCAGTTATTCCCCCGGCGGGCAGTACTTC
CASSYSPGGQYF
>.|.|15|TRBV6-5|TRBJ1-4
TGTGCCAGCAGTTACCGGCCGGGGGGTTGGGAAAAACTGTTTTTT
CASSYRPGGWEKLFF
>.|.|13|TRBV7-9|TRBJ2-1
TGTGCCAGCGTGCGGGTATCCTACAATGAGCAGTTCTTC
CASVRVSYNEQFF
>.|TRBD2|17|TRBV5-1|TRBJ2-2
TGCGCCAGCAGCTTAAGGGTTGAGCGGGGTCACACCGGGGAGCTGTTTTTT
CASSLRVERGHTGELFF
>.|.|17|TRBV7-7|TRBJ2-5
TGTGCCAGCAGCTTAGGGAGCCTCGGGGGACCGGGAGAGACCCAGTACTTC
CASSLGSLGGPGETQYF
>.|.|13|TRBV19|TRBJ1-1
TGTGCCAGTAACATCCGGGGAGGAGGGGAAGCTTTCTTT
CASNIRGGGEAFF
>.|TRBD2|15|TRBV24-1|TRBJ2-7
TGTGCCACCAGTGACGATAGCGGGAGTGGGTACGAGCAGTACTTC
CATSDDSGSGYEQYF
>.|TRBD1|16|TRBV19|TRBJ1-2
TGTGCCAGTAGTATACCCAGACAGGGGGCCCTCTATGGCTACACCTTC
CASSIPRQGALYGYTF
>.|TRBD2|18|TRBV15|TRBJ2-7
TGTGCCACCAGTCGGAGGTCCTGGGCGGGAGGCCCAACCTACGAGCAGTACTTC
CATSRRSWAGGPTYEQYF
>once|TRBD1|16|TRBV24-1|TRBJ1-2
TGTGCCACCAGTGATTTGGGGACAGGGCCTCGCCGAGGCTACACCTTC
CATSDLGTGPRRGYTF
>.|.|13|TRBV6-5|TRBJ2-1
TGTGCCAGCAGATCAGGCAGGGTAAATGAGCAGTTCTTC
CASRSGRVNEQFF
>.|.|15|TRBV19|TRBJ1-5
TGTGCCAGTAGTTCCCCGGGAGTGGGCAATCAGCCCCAGCATTTT
CASSSPGVGNQPQHF
>once|.|14|TRBV19|TRBJ1-4
TGTGCCAGTAGAGACATTGCAACTAATGAAAAACTGTTTTTT
CASRDIATNEKLFF
>.|.|13|TRBV5-1|TRBJ1-2
TGCGCCAGCAGTTCTGGGGAGATCTATGGCTACACCTTC
CASSSGEIYGYTF
>.|TRBD2|18|TRBV6-4|TRBJ2-1
TGTGCCAGCAGTGACTGGTTACCGACTAGCGGGAGTGAGCATGAGCAGTTCTTC
CASSDWLPTSGSEHEQFF
>.|TRBD1|18|TRBV5-6|TRBJ2-7
TGTGCCAGCAGCCGTGCCGATTCCCGGGACAGAAGCTCCTACGAGCAGTACTTC
CASSRADSRDRSSYEQYF
>once|TRBD1|14|TRBV29-1|TRBJ1-2
TGCAGCGTTACCCGACAGGGGGCGTTCTATGGCTACACCTTC
CSVTRQGAFYGYTF
>.|.|15|TRBV5-5|TRBJ2-7
TGTGCCAGCAGTACCCTCTTGGAGAACATCTACGAGCAGTACTTC
CASSTLLENIYEQYF
>.|TRBD1|16|TRBV4-2|TRBJ2-7
TGTGCCAGCAGCCATAACCCGGGACAGGGTTCCTACGAGCAGTACTTC
CASSHNPGQGSYEQYF
>.|.|20|TRBV7-8|TRBJ1-6
TGTGCCAGCAGCTACCGCCCTGTGGGGGGGGGAGCCAGCTATAATTCACCCCTCCACTTT
CASSYRPVGGGASYNSPLHF
>few|TRBD2|12|TRBV5-1|TRBJ2-7
TGCGCCAGCAGGGAGACTAGCCACGAGCAGTACTTC
CASRETSHEQYF
>.|.|13|TRBV24-1|TRBJ1-2
TGTGCCACCAGTGGGGGGGGGAGCTATGGCTACACCTTC
CATSGGGSYGYTF
>.|TRBD2|14|TRBV19|TRBJ2-2
TGTGCCAGTCGGACTAGCGGGCACACCGGGGAGCTGTTTTTT
CASRTSGHTGELFF
>.|.|14|TRBV3-1/TRBV3-2|TRBJ1-4
TGTGCCAGCAGCCAACGGACAGTTAATGAAAAACTGTTTTTT
CASSQRTVNEKLFF
>.|.|13|TRBV10-3|TRBJ1-5
TGTGCTGCGCAGGGGAATAGCAATCAGCCCCAGCATTTT
CAAQGNSNQPQHF
>.|.|13|TRBV19|TRBJ2-1
TGTGCCAGTAGTATACGAGGTTACAATGAGCAGTTCTTC
CASSIRGYNEQFF
>few|.|17|TRBV6-4|TRBJ1-1
TGTGCCAGCAGTGACCCCCTCCGTGCGGGGATGAACACTGAAGCTTTCTTT
CASSDPLRAGMNTEAFF
>few|TRBD1|15|TRBV6-1|TRBJ2-7
TGTGCCAGCAGTGAAGTTCGAGGGGGCTGGTACGAGCAGTACTTC
CASSEVRGGWYEQYF
>.|TRBD1|15|TRBV9|TRBJ2-3
TGTGCCAGCAGCATTTTAGGACAGGGGGCAGATACGCAGTATTTT
CASSILGQGADTQYF
>.|.|14|TRBV18|TRBJ2-2
TGTGCCAGCTCACCCTCCAGGGATTCCGGGGAGCTGTTTTTT
CASSPSRDSGELFF
>.|.|15|TRBV15|TRBJ2-7
TGTGCCACCAGCAGAGTTGTGACAGGAGTTTACGAGCAGTACTTC
CATSRVVTGVYEQYF
>.|.|11|TRBV10-3|TRBJ2-1
TGTGCCATCAGTTCCGGGACAAGCCCGTTCTTC
CAISSGTSPFF
>.|TRBD1|15|TRBV30|TRBJ2-1
TGTGCCTGGAGTGGGACAGGGGGAAGTTACAATGAGCAGTTCTTC
CAWSGTGGSYNEQFF
>.|TRBD2|16|TRBV6-1|TRBJ2-5
TGTGCCAGCAGTGAGAATATAGCGGGAGGGCGAGAGACCCAGTACTTC
CASSENIAGGRETQYF
>.|.|12|TRBV12-3/TRBV12-4|TRBJ2-3
TGTGCCAGCAGTTTTGGACACTTTACGCAGTATTTT
CASSFGHFTQYF
>.|.|16|TRBV28|TRBJ1-5
TGTGCCAGCAGGTCCCCACATGACAGGAGCAATCAGCCCCAGCATTTT
CASRSPHDRSNQPQHF
>few|.|13|TRBV7-8|TRBJ1-2
TGTGCCAGCAGCCCGGGAGCTAACTATGGCTACACCTTC
CASSPGANYGYTF
>.|TRBD1|24|TRBV23-1|TRBJ1-5
TGCGCCAGCAGTCATAGGAACAACGGGCGCCCGACAGGGGCGAACGGTTTGAGCAATCAGCCCCAGCATTTT
CASSHRNNGRPTGANGLSNQPQHF
>.|.|15|TRBV5-1|TRBJ1-1
TGCGCCAGCAGCTTCCTTACAGGGATGAACACTGAAGCTTTCTTT
CASSFLTGMNTEAFF